One and the same sample provided the 6 T cell receptor beta chains below, sequenced in a study of T cell repertoires in cytomegalovirus infection. One entry per CDR3 protein results from TCRdb running MiXCR on the reads. The data hold some 150,000 distinct CDR3 sequences, with less than 25% observed a single time. Sequences were obtained from PBMCs. The receptors come from a human donor in good health (CMV status not recorded). Some clones in this sample may be carry-over from other donors' samples.

This clonotype was seen a handful of times. The V gene is TRBV5-4, the J gene TRBJ2-6; tentatively, D is TRBD1 or TRBD2 (6 bases each). CDR1 and CDR2 from the germline V gene are SGHNT and YYREEE (reference sequence). Deletions cut 5 bases from V and 2 bases from J, with 17 bases between. CDR3 length: 17 amino acids. The CDR3: CASSSTTGGTGANVLTF. In DNA form, the CDR3 reads TGTGCCAGCAGTTCTACGACCGGGGGCACTGGGGCCAACGTCCTGACTTTC.

This chain links TRBV7-6 with TRBJ2-3; TRBD1 matches at 7 bases. The CDR3 consists of 15 residues. Germline CDR1 is SGHVS and CDR2 is FNYEAQ. The junction had 7 bases not matched to a gene; V was cut back by 5 bases and J by 2 bases. The CDR3 reads CASSTRDSDTDTQYF. In DNA form, the CDR3 reads TGTGCCAGCAGCACACGGGACAGCGACACAGATACGCAGTATTTT.

This clonotype was counted at least ten times. The V and J genes are TRBV20-1 and TRBJ2-7; D is uncertain. Germline values: CDR1 DFQATT, CDR2 SNEGSKA (reference sequence). Trimming shortened V by 6 bases and J by 2 bases, and 14 bases separated the two germline ends. The CDR3 is 13 amino acids. DNA for the CDR3: TGCAGTGCCCCCTCTGGCGGTCCCTACGAGCAGTACTTC. It specifies CSAPSGGPYEQYF.

There are a few counts of this clonotype. The chain has TRBV2 and TRBJ1-4, with TRBD1 as a possible D gene (6 bases). Germline assignment: CDR1 SNHLY and CDR2 FYNNEI. The CDR3 totals 15 residues. Trimming took off 6 bases at V and 7 bases at J, with 18 bases between the two ends. The CDR3 loop reads CASRQGGTLAEKLFF. The CDR3 nucleotides read TGTGCCAGCAGACAGGGCGGGACCTTAGCTGAAAAACTGTTTTTT.

This clonotype was counted only a few times. The chain recombines TRBV5-1 with TRBJ1-1; D is unclear. The CDR3 loop spans 13 amino acids. V was trimmed by 2 bases and J by 5 bases, leaving 10 bases between them. Germline V gives CDR1 SGHRS, CDR2 YFSETQ. CDR3 sequence: CASSFDPRTEAFF. The DNA of the CDR3 is TGCGCCAGCAGCTTCGACCCCCGGACTGAAGCTTTCTTT.

This clonotype was picked up a small number of times. The chain joins TRBV7-6 to TRBJ2-5; D is unresolved. Germline V gene data show CDR1 as SGHVS and CDR2 as FNYEAQ. Trimming took 7 bases from V and 4 from J, leaving 19 bases between them. CDR3 length: 15 amino acids. DNA of the CDR3: TGTGCCAGCACCCTTACGTCGCTATATTCAGAGACCCAGTACTTC. It yields the protein CASTLTSLYSETQYF.